The 15 T cell receptor beta chains listed next were all sequenced from one sample in a study of blood T cell repertoires in COVID-19. Repertoires were generated with immunoSEQ multiplex PCR, while TCRdb's copy carries only in-frame clones and drops some. The sample comprises about 310,000 clones, roughly 87% of which are singletons, and more than 8.5% rests with the top ten. Sequenced material: PBMCs or T cells enriched from blood (not recorded which). The source of these receptors is a woman aged 18-29 years who had recovered from COVID-19.

The V call is TRBV29-1, the J call TRBJ2-2, with TRBD1 as a possible D gene (6 bases). The germline V gene has CDR1 SQVTM and CDR2 ANQGSEA. Trimming left V 1 base short and J 4 bases short, with 10 bases between. The CDR3 extends over 14 amino acids. CDR3 sequence reads: CSVEGVGGTGELFF. CDR3 DNA sequence: TGCAGCGTTGAAGGGGTAGGGGGCACCGGGGAGCTGTTTTTT.

The chain combines TRBV4-3 with TRBJ1-1; 7 bases map to TRBD1. Germline V lookup: CDR1 LGHNA, CDR2 YSLEER. Germline trimming cut 1 base from V and 0 bases from J; bases unmatched to any gene: 5. This CDR3 comprises 16 residues. CDR3: CASSQGDRPLNTEAFF. Written as DNA, the CDR3 is TGCGCCAGCAGCCAAGGGGACAGACCTTTGAACACTGAAGCTTTCTTT.

The gene calls are TRBV5-6 and TRBJ1-1, with TRBD1 matching 7 bases. J gave up 4 bases and V 1 base, and 13 bases lay outside the gene matches. Germline values: CDR1 SGHDT, CDR2 YYEEEE. This CDR3 has 17 amino acids. The CDR3 DNA reads TGTGCCAGCAGCTTGCGAACAAGGGGGCGAAGGATCACTGAAGCTTTCTTT. It encodes CASSLRTRGRRITEAFF.

V is TRBV7-5 and J is TRBJ1-2; TRBD1 is the table's D call, not checked against the DNA. TRBV7-5 is a documented pseudogene. The CDR3 length is 15 residues. Written as DNA, the CDR3 is TGTGTCAGAAGCTCATACATACAGGGGGTATCTGGCTACACCTTC. Translated: CVRSSYIQGVSGYTF.

The chain is built from TRBV7-2 and TRBJ2-7; 7 nucleotides align to TRBD1. Germline lookup yields CDR1 SGHTA and CDR2 FQGNSA. J lost 4 bases, V lost 1 base, and 13 bases had no gene match. This CDR3 has 17 residues. CDR3 residues: CASSLELSRQGVYEQYF. The CDR3 DNA sequence: TGTGCCAGCAGCTTAGAACTTAGTAGGCAGGGGGTTTACGAGCAGTACTTC.

V gene TRBV7-8 combines with J gene TRBJ1-2; TRBD1 agrees at 10 bases. This CDR3 is built from 14 residues. The germline V gene encodes CDR1 SGHVS and CDR2 FQNEAQ. V shed 4 bases and J 7 bases; nucleotides not matched to a gene: 6. The CDR3 spells CASSSRDRGSGYTF. The CDR3 coding sequence is TGTGCCAGCAGCTCCCGGGACAGGGGTAGTGGCTACACCTTC.

This clone was seen a few times. This rearrangement joins TRBV20-1 to TRBJ1-1, with a weak D call TRBD1 (6 bases). This CDR3 comprises 14 residues. Germline V gives CDR1 DFQATT, CDR2 SNEGSKA (reference sequence). The V and J ends lost 3 bases and 2 bases respectively, with 13 bases between them. The CDR3 here is CSASWGQRNTEAFF. CDR3 coding DNA: TGCAGTGCTAGTTGGGGGCAGCGCAACACTGAAGCTTTCTTT.

The gene calls are TRBV19 and TRBJ2-7; D possibly corresponds to TRBD2 (5 bases). The CDR3 spans 13 residues. Trimming stripped 4 bases from V and 4 bases from J, with 11 bases between. Germline CDR1 is LNHDA and CDR2 is SQIVND (reference sequence). The CDR3 here is CASSRSGVYEQYF. CDR3 nucleotide sequence: TGTGCCAGTAGTAGGTCCGGGGTTTACGAGCAGTACTTC.

A single count supports this clone. The chain couples TRBV4-2 to TRBJ2-7; 13 positions match TRBD2. V shed 4 bases, J shed 6 bases, and the junction held 9 bases outside the gene matches. CDR3 length equals 16 residues. Per the germline V gene, CDR1 is LGHNA and CDR2 is YNFKEQ. In DNA form, the CDR3 reads TGTGCCAGCAGCCGGACTAGCGGGGGAACTCCCTCCGAGCAGTACTTC. It specifies CASSRTSGGTPSEQYF.

The J gene is TRBJ1-2, the V gene TRBV12-3 or TRBV12-4; weak D call: TRBD1 (6 bases). The V gene lost 7 bases and the J gene lost 3 bases, with 12 bases spanning the gap. The CDR3 covers 13 residues. The CDR3 is CASNEGGYYGYTF. The CDR3 DNA is TGTGCCAGCAATGAGGGGGGGTACTATGGCTACACCTTC.

This CDR3 is CASSFNRQETQYF. The CDR3 DNA reads TGTGCCAGCAGTTTTAACAGACAAGAGACCCAGTACTTC. The V gene is TRBV6-2 or TRBV6-3, the J gene TRBJ2-5, with D hard to call. The CDR3 has 13 amino acids. The germline V gene has CDR1 MNHEY and CDR2 SVGEGT. Trimming cost V 4 bases and J 2 bases, with 8 bases left between them.

CDR3 amino acids: CASSPFRGLNTGELFF. For the CDR3, the DNA is TGTGCCAGCAGTCCGTTCAGGGGGCTGAACACCGGGGAGCTGTTTTTT. The chain joins TRBV28 to TRBJ2-2; 8 nucleotides match TRBD1. Germline CDR1 and CDR2: MDHEN and SYDVKM. The CDR3 consists of 16 residues. V dropped 5 bases and J dropped 1; count of bases not matched to a gene: 6.

This chain joins TRBV28 and TRBJ1-5, with D perhaps TRBD1 (6 bases). V shed 5 bases and J shed 2 bases, with 10 bases lying between them. CDR1 is MDHEN and CDR2 is SYDVKM in the germline V gene. This CDR3 comprises 14 residues. The CDR3 spells CASSGGSRNQPQHF. The CDR3 DNA follows: TGTGCCAGCAGTGGGGGCAGCCGCAATCAGCCCCAGCATTTT.

The chain has TRBV7-6 and TRBJ1-1, with D perhaps TRBD1 (6 bases). Germline V gene lookup returns CDR1 SGHVS and CDR2 FNYEAQ. V lost 5 bases and J lost 5, with 15 bases in between. The CDR3 spans 14 residues. DNA for the CDR3: TGTGCCAGCAGCCCTGTGGTGCAGGGGACTGAAGCTTTCTTT. Protein: CASSPVVQGTEAFF.

The V and J genes are TRBV6-5 and TRBJ2-1, with 7 bases matching TRBD2. V lost 0 bases, J lost 9 bases, and 5 bases stayed unmatched. This CDR3 spans 14 amino acids. Germline V gives CDR1 MNHEY, CDR2 SVGAGI. The CDR3 loop is CASSYSGGSFEQFF. CDR3 coding DNA: TGTGCCAGCAGTTACTCTGGCGGGAGCTTTGAGCAGTTCTTC.